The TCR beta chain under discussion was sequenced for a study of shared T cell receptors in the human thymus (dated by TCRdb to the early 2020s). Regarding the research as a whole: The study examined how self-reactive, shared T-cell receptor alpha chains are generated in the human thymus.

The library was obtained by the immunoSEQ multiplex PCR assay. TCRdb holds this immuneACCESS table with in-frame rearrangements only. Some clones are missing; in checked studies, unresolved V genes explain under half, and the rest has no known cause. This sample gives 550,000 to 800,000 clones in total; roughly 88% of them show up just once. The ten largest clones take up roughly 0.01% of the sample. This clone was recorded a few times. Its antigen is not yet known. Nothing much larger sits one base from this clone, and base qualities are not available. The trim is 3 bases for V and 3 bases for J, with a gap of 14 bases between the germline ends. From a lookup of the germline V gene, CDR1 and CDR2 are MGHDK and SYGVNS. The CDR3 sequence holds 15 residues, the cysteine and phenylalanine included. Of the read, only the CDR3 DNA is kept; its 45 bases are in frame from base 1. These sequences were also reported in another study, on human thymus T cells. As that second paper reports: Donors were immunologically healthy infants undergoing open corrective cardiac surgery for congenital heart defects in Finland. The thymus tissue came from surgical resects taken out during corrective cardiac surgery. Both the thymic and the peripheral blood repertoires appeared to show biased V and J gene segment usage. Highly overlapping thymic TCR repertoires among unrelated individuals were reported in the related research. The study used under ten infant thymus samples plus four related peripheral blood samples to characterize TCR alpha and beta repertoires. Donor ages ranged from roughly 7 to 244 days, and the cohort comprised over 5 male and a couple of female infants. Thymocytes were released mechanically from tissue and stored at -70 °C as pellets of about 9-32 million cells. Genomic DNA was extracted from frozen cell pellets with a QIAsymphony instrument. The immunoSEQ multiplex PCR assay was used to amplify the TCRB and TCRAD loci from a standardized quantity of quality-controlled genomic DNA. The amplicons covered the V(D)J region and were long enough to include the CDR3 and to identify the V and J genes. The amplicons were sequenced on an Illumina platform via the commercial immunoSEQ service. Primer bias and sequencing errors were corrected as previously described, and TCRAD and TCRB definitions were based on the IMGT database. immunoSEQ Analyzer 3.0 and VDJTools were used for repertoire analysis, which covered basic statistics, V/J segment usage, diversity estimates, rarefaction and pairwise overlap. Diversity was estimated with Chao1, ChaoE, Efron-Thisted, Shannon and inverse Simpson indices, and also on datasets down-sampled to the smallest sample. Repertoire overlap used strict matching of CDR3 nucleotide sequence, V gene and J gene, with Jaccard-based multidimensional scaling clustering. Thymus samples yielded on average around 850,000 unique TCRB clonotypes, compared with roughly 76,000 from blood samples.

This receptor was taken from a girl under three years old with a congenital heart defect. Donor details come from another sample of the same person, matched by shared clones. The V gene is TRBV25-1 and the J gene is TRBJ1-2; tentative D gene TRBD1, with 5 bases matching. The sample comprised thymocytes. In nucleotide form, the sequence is TGTGCCAGCAGTGAGGGACTCCCGATGGACTATGGCTACACCTTC. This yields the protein CASSEGLPMDYGYTF.